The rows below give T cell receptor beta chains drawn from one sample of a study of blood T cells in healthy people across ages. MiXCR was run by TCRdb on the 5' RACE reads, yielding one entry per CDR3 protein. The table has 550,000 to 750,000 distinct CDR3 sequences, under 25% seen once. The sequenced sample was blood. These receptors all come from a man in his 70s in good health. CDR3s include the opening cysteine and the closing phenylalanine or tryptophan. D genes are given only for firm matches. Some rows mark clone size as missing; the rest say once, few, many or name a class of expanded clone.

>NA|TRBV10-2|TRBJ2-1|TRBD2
CASSEGGPGLVWGEQFF
TGCGCCAGCAGTGAGGGGGGGCCGGGACTAGTATGGGGTGAGCAGTTCTTC
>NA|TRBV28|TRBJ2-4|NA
CASSLSDAKNIQYF
TGTGCCAGCAGTTTATCGGATGCCAAAAACATTCAGTACTTC
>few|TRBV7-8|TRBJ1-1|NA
CASSFRITEAFF
TGTGCCAGCAGCTTTAGGATCACTGAAGCTTTCTTT
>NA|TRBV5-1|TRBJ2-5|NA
CASSLGQIQETQYF
TGCGCCAGCAGCTTGGGGCAGATCCAAGAGACCCAGTACTTC
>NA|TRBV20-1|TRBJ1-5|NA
CSARGATVNSNQPQHF
TGCAGTGCTAGAGGAGCGACAGTCAATAGCAATCAGCCCCAGCATTTT
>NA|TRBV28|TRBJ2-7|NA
CASTSSGKKGEQYF
TGTGCCAGCACCTCGTCAGGTAAAAAGGGCGAGCAGTACTTC
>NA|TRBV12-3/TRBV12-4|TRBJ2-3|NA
CASSLSPKDTQYF
TGTGCCAGCAGTTTGTCACCCAAAGATACGCAGTATTTT
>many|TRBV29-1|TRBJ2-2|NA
CSVDTGNTGELFF
TGCAGCGTTGACACAGGGAACACCGGGGAGCTGTTTTTT
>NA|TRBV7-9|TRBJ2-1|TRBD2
CASSFKLAGAHEQFF
TGTGCCAGCAGCTTTAAACTAGCGGGAGCTCATGAGCAGTTCTTC
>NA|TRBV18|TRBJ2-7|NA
CASSPDRQAVYEQYF
TGTGCCAGCTCACCAGACCGACAGGCCGTCTACGAGCAGTACTTC
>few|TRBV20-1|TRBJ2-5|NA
CSARVPGGRETQYF
TGCAGTGCTAGGGTTCCAGGCGGCCGAGAGACCCAGTACTTC
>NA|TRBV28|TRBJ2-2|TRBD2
CASSLRREGLGELFF
TGTGCCAGCAGTTTGAGGCGGGAGGGCCTCGGGGAGCTGTTTTTT
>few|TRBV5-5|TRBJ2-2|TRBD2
CASSIGAGVITGELFF
TGTGCCAGCAGCATCGGAGCGGGAGTGATTACCGGGGAGCTGTTTTTT
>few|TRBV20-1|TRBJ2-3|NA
CSALSAGRTDTQYF
TGCAGTGCGCTGTCGGCGGGGCGCACAGATACGCAGTATTTT
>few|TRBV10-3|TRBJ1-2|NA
CAISESRTRPNGYTF
TGTGCCATCAGTGAGTCGAGGACGAGACCTAACGGCTACACCTTC
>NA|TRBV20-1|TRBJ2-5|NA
CSAAYGGLGQYF
TGCAGTGCCGCCTACGGGGGGCTGGGGCAGTACTTC
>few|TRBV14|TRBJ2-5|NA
CASSQDLKGRQETQYF
TGTGCCAGCAGCCAAGACCTTAAGGGCCGACAAGAGACCCAGTACTTC
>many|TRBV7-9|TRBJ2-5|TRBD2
CASSNPRLAAQETQYF
TGTGCCAGCAGTAATCCCCGACTAGCAGCCCAAGAGACCCAGTACTTC
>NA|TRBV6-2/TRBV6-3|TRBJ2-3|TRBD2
CASLVAGGTDTQYF
TGTGCCAGCTTGGTAGCGGGAGGTACAGATACGCAGTATTTT
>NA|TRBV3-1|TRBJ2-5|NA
CASSQIEWDRKTQYF
TGTGCCAGCAGCCAAATCGAGTGGGATAGAAAGACCCAGTACTTC
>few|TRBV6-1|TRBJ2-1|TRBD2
CASGGSWTSGRDYNEQFF
TGTGCCAGCGGGGGCAGCTGGACTAGCGGGAGGGATTACAATGAGCAGTTCTTC
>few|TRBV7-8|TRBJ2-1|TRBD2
CASRGAGANEQFF
TGTGCCAGCCGGGGAGCGGGAGCGAATGAGCAGTTCTTC
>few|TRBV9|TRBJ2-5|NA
CASSVVAGLQETQYF
TGTGCCAGCAGCGTAGTCGCCGGGCTCCAAGAGACCCAGTACTTC
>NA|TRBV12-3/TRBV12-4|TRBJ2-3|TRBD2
CASSSSGGVGTQYF
TGTGCCAGCAGTTCCTCGGGGGGGGTCGGTACGCAGTATTTT
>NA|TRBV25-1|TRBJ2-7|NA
CASSGDPFRSYEQYF
TGTGCCAGCAGTGGGGACCCCTTCCGCAGTTACGAGCAGTACTTC
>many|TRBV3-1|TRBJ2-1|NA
CASSLTSWGNEQFF
TGTGCCAGCAGCCTAACGTCTTGGGGGAATGAGCAGTTCTTC
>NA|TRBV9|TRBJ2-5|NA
CASSVVAGSQETQYF
TGTGCCAGCAGCGTAGTGGCAGGTTCGCAAGAGACCCAGTACTTC
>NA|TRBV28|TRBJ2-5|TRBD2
CASSLQLAGDETQYF
TGTGCCAGCAGTTTACAACTAGCGGGAGACGAGACCCAGTACTTC
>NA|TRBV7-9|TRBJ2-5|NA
CASSLGFDAFSAETQYF
TGTGCCAGCAGCTTAGGTTTCGACGCTTTCTCCGCAGAGACCCAGTACTTC
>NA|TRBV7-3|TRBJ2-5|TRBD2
CASSLTVSGREETQYF
TGTGCCAGCAGCTTAACTGTTAGCGGGAGGGAAGAGACCCAGTACTTC
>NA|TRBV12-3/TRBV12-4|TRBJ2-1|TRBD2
CASSRTSAHSEQFF
TGTGCCAGCAGTCGGACTAGCGCACACAGTGAGCAGTTCTTC
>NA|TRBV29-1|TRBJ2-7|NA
CSVEGGVTGGKLLGEQYF
TGCAGCGTTGAAGGAGGCGTGACAGGAGGTAAATTATTGGGCGAGCAGTACTTC
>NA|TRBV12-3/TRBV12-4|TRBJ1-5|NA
CASSLRRYGNQPQHF
TGTGCCAGCAGTTTAAGGAGGTACGGCAATCAGCCCCAGCATTTT
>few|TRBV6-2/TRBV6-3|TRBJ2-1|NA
CASSLGILGNEQFF
TGTGCCAGCAGTTTGGGAATCCTGGGCAATGAGCAGTTCTTC
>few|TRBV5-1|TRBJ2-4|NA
CASSEGGTLAKNIQYF
TGCGCCAGCAGTGAAGGAGGGACACTAGCCAAAAACATTCAGTACTTC
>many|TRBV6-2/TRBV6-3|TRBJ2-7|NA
CASSYSAGTPTYEQYF
TGTGCCAGCAGTTACTCGGCCGGGACACCGACCTACGAGCAGTACTTC
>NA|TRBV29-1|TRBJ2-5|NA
CSVEVDSTEQLF
TGCAGCGTTGAAGTGGACAGCACTGAGCAGCTCTTC
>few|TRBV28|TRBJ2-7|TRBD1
CASSPAGTGSYEQYF
TGTGCCAGCAGTCCCGCCGGGACAGGGTCTTACGAGCAGTACTTC
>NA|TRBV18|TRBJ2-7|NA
CASSRSSAAYEQYF
TGTGCCAGCTCACGAAGCTCCGCTGCCTACGAGCAGTACTTC
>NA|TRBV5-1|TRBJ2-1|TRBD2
CASSLGGLAGGYNEQFF
TGCGCCAGCAGCTTGGGGGGACTAGCGGGAGGGTACAATGAGCAGTTCTTC
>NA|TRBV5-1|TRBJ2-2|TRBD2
CASSLEASGGNTGELFF
TGCGCCAGCAGCTTGGAAGCCAGCGGGGGGAACACCGGGGAGCTGTTTTTT
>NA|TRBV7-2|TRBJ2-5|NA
CASSPSLKVQETQYF
TGTGCCAGCAGCCCCAGCCTAAAGGTCCAAGAGACCCAGTACTTC
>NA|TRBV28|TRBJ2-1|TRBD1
CASSRLHRGLNNEQFF
TGTGCCAGCAGCCGACTTCACAGGGGGCTTAACAATGAGCAGTTCTTC
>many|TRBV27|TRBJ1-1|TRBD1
CASRTGTGVHEAFF
TGTGCCAGCAGAACCGGGACAGGGGTGCATGAAGCTTTCTTT
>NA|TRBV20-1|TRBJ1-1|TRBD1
CSARDPRGENTEAFF
TGCAGTGCTAGAGATCCCAGGGGGGAGAACACTGAAGCTTTCTTT
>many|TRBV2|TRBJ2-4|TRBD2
CASSGQGLAGIQYF
TGTGCCAGCAGTGGGCAGGGACTAGCTGGCATTCAGTACTTC
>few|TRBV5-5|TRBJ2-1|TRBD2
CASSLDGGLPSSYNEQFF
TGTGCCAGCAGCTTAGACGGGGGACTACCCTCCTCCTACAATGAGCAGTTCTTC